This T cell receptor beta chain is drawn from a study of blood T cells in healthy people across ages. The second PCR ran about 7 to 12 cycles with a sample-barcoded 5' primer and J-beta primers. TCRdb itself ran the 5' RACE reads through MiXCR, one entry per CDR3 protein. The table records about 900,000 distinct CDR3 sequences, around 49% of them present only once. The CDR3 extends over 16 amino acids. The ends lost 6 bases at V and 7 bases at J; junction bases unmatched: 14. CDR1 is MNHEY and CDR2 is SVGAGI in the germline V gene. The source material was blood. The clonotype was recovered from a man in his thirties or forties in good health. The chain is built from TRBV6-5 and TRBJ1-4; 7 bases align to TRBD1. CDR3 in amino acids: CASSQPTGVRGEKLFF. The CDR3 DNA sequence: TGTGCCAGCAGCCAACCTACAGGGGTTCGGGGTGAAAAACTGTTTTTT.